These T cell receptor beta chains were read from a single sample in a study of T cells in tumors and immune-related adverse events. Produced via immunoSEQ multiplex PCR; TCRdb's table is partial and in-frame only. The data hold roughly 10,000 clones, with 80% to 95% observed a single time. The sample was lymph node tissue, taken from a patient treated with anti-PD-1 therapy. The receptors here all came from a female donor with metastatic renal cell carcinoma. Both conserved end residues are part of each CDR3. The D gene is left open where the match is weak. The listing skips clone size in some rows; elsewhere it reads once, few, many or a size class.

NA,TRBV27,TRBJ1-6,NA,TGTGCCAGCGCCCCCCTAGGCGGGAATTCACCCCTCCACTTT,CASAPLGGNSPLHF
NA,TRBV19,TRBJ2-2,TRBD2,TGTGCCAGTAGACCCGGGGGGGCGAACACCGGGGAGCTGTTTTTT,CASRPGGANTGELFF
once,TRBV7-7,TRBJ2-2,NA,TGTGCTAGCAGCTTAGATCGGGCGAACACCGGGGAGCTGTTTTTT,CASSLDRANTGELFF
NA,TRBV5-8,TRBJ1-2,TRBD1,TGTGCCAGCAGCAAGGGACAGCTGAGGCACTATGGCTACACCTTC,CASSKGQLRHYGYTF
NA,TRBV2,TRBJ1-2,NA,TGTGCCAGCAGTGTAAAGGGAAACTATGGCTACACCTTC,CASSVKGNYGYTF
NA,TRBV29-1,TRBJ1-5,TRBD1,TGCAGCGTTAAGGGACAGGGAAACGATCAGCCCCAGCATTTT,CSVKGQGNDQPQHF
NA,TRBV18,TRBJ2-3,NA,TGTGCCAGCCCCCCTCCGGGGGGCGAGACAGATACGCAGTATTTT,CASPPPGGETDTQYF
NA,TRBV11-2,TRBJ2-5,TRBD2,TGTGCCAGCAGCCCTAGCGGGGGGGCGGGAACCCAGTACTTC,CASSPSGGAGTQYF
NA,TRBV7-7,TRBJ2-2,NA,TGTGCCAGCAGCAGGGACATCCGGGACGGGGAGCTGTTTTTT,CASSRDIRDGELFF
NA,TRBV28,TRBJ1-1,NA,TGTGCCAGCAGTCCCCAGCGGGGGTTCCAGGCGGCTTTCTTT,CASSPQRGFQAAFF
NA,TRBV7-6,TRBJ1-1,NA,TGTGCCAGCAGCTCAACAGGGCTAAACACTGAAGCTTTCTTT,CASSSTGLNTEAFF
NA,TRBV27,TRBJ1-1,TRBD1,TGTGCCAGCAGTTCTCTATCTCTCCGGGACAGGGTTACCGCTGAAGCTTTCTTT,CASSSLSLRDRVTAEAFF
NA,TRBV5-1,TRBJ2-3,NA,TGCGCCAGCAGCTTCAGACGGGGGTTAGATACGCAGTATTTT,CASSFRRGLDTQYF
NA,TRBV7-8,TRBJ2-1,NA,TGTGCCAGCAGCTTAGGCGTCGGGGCACTTGAGCAGTTCTTC,CASSLGVGALEQFF
NA,TRBV6-1,TRBJ2-1,TRBD2,TGTGCCAGCAGTGAAGCAGGGAGCGGGAGCAAGAATGAGCAGTTCTTC,CASSEAGSGSKNEQFF
NA,TRBV7-8,TRBJ2-3,NA,TGTGCCAGCAGCCCTCCTACCGGGAGAACAGATACGCAGTATTTT,CASSPPTGRTDTQYF
NA,TRBV30,TRBJ1-5,NA,TGTGCCTGGAGTCTCACAAAACTCAATCAGCCCCAGCATTTT,CAWSLTKLNQPQHF
NA,TRBV11-2,TRBJ2-2,NA,TGTGCCAGCAGCTCTCAGGGAGCGAACACCGGGGAGCTGTTTTTT,CASSSQGANTGELFF
NA,TRBV7-2,TRBJ2-7,NA,TGTGCCAGCAGCTTATTAAGGCAGAATGAGCAGTACTTC,CASSLLRQNEQYF
NA,TRBV6-5,TRBJ1-4,NA,TGTGCCAGCAGACCAGGAGGTCGGGGTGAAAAACTGTTTTTT,CASRPGGRGEKLFF
NA,TRBV18,TRBJ2-5,NA,TGTGCCAGCTCACCACTACCAGAGACCCAGTACTTC,CASSPLPETQYF
NA,TRBV5-4,TRBJ2-2,TRBD1,TGTGCCAGCAGTCAATTCACAGGGGGGAACACCGGGGAGCTGTTTTTT,CASSQFTGGNTGELFF
NA,TRBV18,TRBJ1-1,NA,TGTGCCAGCTCACCCTCCGAGGGTACTGAAGCTTTCTTT,CASSPSEGTEAFF
NA,TRBV6-1,TRBJ1-5,NA,TGTGCCAGCAGTGAAGTCCGGACGTACAATCAGCCCCAGCATTTT,CASSEVRTYNQPQHF
NA,TRBV29-1,TRBJ2-4,NA,TGCAGCGTAGGACAGCCAAAAAACATTCAGTACTTC,CSVGQPKNIQYF
NA,TRBV2,TRBJ1-2,NA,TGTGCCAGCAGTGTTGGGGGGTTTGGCTACACCTTC,CASSVGGFGYTF
NA,TRBV5-4,TRBJ2-2,TRBD2,TGTGCCAGCAGCGCGGGACTAACGGGGGGTCCGAACACCGGGGAGCTGTTTTTT,CASSAGLTGGPNTGELFF
NA,TRBV6-5,TRBJ1-1,NA,TGTGCCAGCAGACGACCACAGCTGAACACTGAAGCTTTCTTT,CASRRPQLNTEAFF
NA,TRBV11-2,TRBJ2-5,NA,TGTGCCAGCAGCGCGAACGACAGATCACAAGAGACCCAGTACTTC,CASSANDRSQETQYF
NA,TRBV9,TRBJ2-3,TRBD2,TGTGCCAGCAGCGCTACTAGCGCGGAGTATACGCAGTATTTT,CASSATSAEYTQYF
NA,TRBV4-1,TRBJ1-4,NA,TGCGCCAGCAGCCAAGAAGGGAGGGCCCAGGAAAAACTGTTTTTT,CASSQEGRAQEKLFF
NA,TRBV19,TRBJ2-5,NA,TGTGCCAGTAGTATATCCCGGACATCCCAAGAGACCCAGTACTTC,CASSISRTSQETQYF
NA,TRBV4-3,TRBJ1-2,NA,TGCGCCAGCAGCCCCCAGGCGGGGCCGGGGAGGGACTATGGCTACACCTTC,CASSPQAGPGRDYGYTF
NA,TRBV18,TRBJ2-5,NA,TGTGCCAGCTCACTTGACAGGAACCAAGAGACCCAGTACTTC,CASSLDRNQETQYF
NA,TRBV4-1,TRBJ2-3,TRBD2,TGCGCCAGCAGCCAAGAGGGTAGCGGGGGGGCCGTAGATACGCAGTATTTT,CASSQEGSGGAVDTQYF
NA,TRBV11-2,TRBJ2-1,TRBD2,TGTGCCAGCAGCTTATTCTCACTAGCGGTCAATGAGCAGTTCTTC,CASSLFSLAVNEQFF
NA,TRBV30,TRBJ2-5,TRBD1,TGTGCCTGGAACAGGGGCGAACAGACCCAGTACTTC,CAWNRGEQTQYF
NA,TRBV9,TRBJ1-2,TRBD1,TGTGCCAGCAGCGGCGGACAGGATCCCCCCTATGGCTACACCTTC,CASSGGQDPPYGYTF
NA,TRBV9,TRBJ2-7,NA,TGTGCCAGCAGCCCCCAGGCCGCGAGCTCCTACGAGCAGTACTTC,CASSPQAASSYEQYF
NA,TRBV5-1,TRBJ1-2,NA,TGCGCCAGCAGCGGAGAGTCTAACTATGGCTACACCTTC,CASSGESNYGYTF
once,TRBV13,TRBJ2-3,TRBD2,TGTGCCAGCAGCTTAGCCCTTAGCGGGGGGGCGACAGATACGCAGTATTTT,CASSLALSGGATDTQYF
NA,TRBV15,TRBJ2-6,NA,TGTGCCACCAGCAGCGACCCCCACAAGGTTAACTCTGGGGCCAACGTCCTGACTTTC,CATSSDPHKVNSGANVLTF
NA,TRBV15,TRBJ2-5,NA,TGTGCCACCAGCAGAGATAGGGTGATAGAGACCCAGTACTTC,CATSRDRVIETQYF
NA,TRBV5-6,TRBJ2-7,TRBD2,TGTGCCAGCAGCCGGGGACTAGCGGTATCCTACGAGCAGTACTTC,CASSRGLAVSYEQYF
NA,TRBV7-8,TRBJ1-2,NA,TGTGCCAGCAGCCTAGGGACCGCGAGGGGCTACACCTTC,CASSLGTARGYTF
NA,TRBV11-2,TRBJ1-2,NA,TGTGCCAGCAGTCAGAGCGTCCATGGCTACACCTTC,CASSQSVHGYTF
NA,TRBV6-1,TRBJ2-5,NA,TGTGCCAGCAGTGCTAGGGGTGAGACCCAGTACTTC,CASSARGETQYF
NA,TRBV7-7,TRBJ2-5,TRBD1,TGTGCCAGCAGCCTAACCGGGACAGGGGTAGAGACCCAGTACTTC,CASSLTGTGVETQYF
once,TRBV5-1,TRBJ2-7,NA,TGCGCCAGCAGAATAGACACTTTCCTCTACGAGCAGTACTTC,CASRIDTFLYEQYF
NA,TRBV4-2,TRBJ2-1,NA,TGTGCCAGCAGCCAAGACGGCGCGGGAGAGCAGTTCTTC,CASSQDGAGEQFF
NA,TRBV7-6,TRBJ1-1,TRBD1,TGTGCCAGCAGCGCTGAGACAGGGTGGGACACTGAAGCTTTCTTT,CASSAETGWDTEAFF
NA,TRBV2,TRBJ2-2,TRBD2,TGTGCCAGCAGCCTCGGACTAGCGGGAGATACCGGGGAGCTGTTTTTT,CASSLGLAGDTGELFF
NA,TRBV6-5,TRBJ2-7,NA,TGTGCCAGTAGACCTTTACAGATGGCCTACGAGCAGTACTTC,CASRPLQMAYEQYF
NA,TRBV6-5,TRBJ2-1,NA,TGTGCCACGAATAGGGGTGGCTACAATGAGCAGTTCTTC,CATNRGGYNEQFF
NA,TRBV7-8,TRBJ2-4,NA,TGTGCCAGCAGCTTAGCGACAGGTGGTGCCAAAAACATTCAGTACTTC,CASSLATGGAKNIQYF
NA,TRBV7-2,TRBJ1-1,TRBD1,TGTGCCAGCAGCTACGATATCGACAGGGTGGGTGAAGCTTTCTTT,CASSYDIDRVGEAFF
NA,TRBV10-1,TRBJ2-7,TRBD1,TGCGCCAGCAGTGATTTAACGACAGGGCACTACGAGCAGTACTTC,CASSDLTTGHYEQYF
NA,TRBV19,TRBJ1-1,NA,TGTGCCAGTAGTATAGCGGTGAGAGGGGGGGGAAGTGAAGCTTTCTTT,CASSIAVRGGGSEAFF
NA,TRBV28,TRBJ1-2,NA,TGTGCCAGCAGTACCCCGGACGGCTATGGCTACACCTTC,CASSTPDGYGYTF